The 27 T cell receptor beta chains below were found in one sample sequenced in a study of T-cell memory formation after mild COVID-19. TCRdb used MiXCR to reprocess the 5' RACE reads, holding one entry per CDR3 protein. The sample includes a few hundred thousand distinct CDR3 sequences, around a quarter of them seen just once. Sequencing input: PBMCs or a T cell subset sorted from them (not recorded which). The receptor source for this set is an adult woman who had mild COVID-19 (a few samples of this study predate the infection). Cell type and time point are not known.

The chain has TRBV20-1 and TRBJ2-1; D gene uncertain. Germline CDR1 reads DFQATT; CDR2 reads SNEGSKA (reference sequence). The CDR3 sequence is 15 residues long. Here the CDR3 reads CSAQTWASSYNEQFF. The CDR3 DNA sequence: TGCAGCGCACAAACTTGGGCGAGCTCCTACAATGAGCAGTTCTTC.

The chain uses TRBV5-5 and TRBJ2-3; D not resolved. Trimming took off 3 bases at V and 2 bases at J, with 22 bases between the two ends. The length of the CDR3 is 18 residues. Germline V gene lookup returns CDR1 SGHKS and CDR2 YYEKEE (reference sequence). The CDR3 loop is CASSSILRHHGPTDTQYF. The CDR3 DNA follows: TGTGCCAGCAGCTCCATATTAAGACATCACGGCCCCACAGATACGCAGTATTTT.

This clonotype was detected only a few times. The gene calls are TRBV24-1 and TRBJ2-4; a possible D gene is TRBD1 (6 bases). V dropped 5 bases and J dropped 2 bases, with 12 bases sitting between them. There are 15 residues in the CDR3. Germline CDR1 and CDR2: KGHDR and SFDVKD. The CDR3 coding sequence is TGTGCCACCAGTGCGAGGCAGGGGTCCAAAAACATTCAGTACTTC. Translation: CATSARQGSKNIQYF.

The chain's CDR3 is CASTGVRTPGTDTQYF. The CDR3 nucleotides are TGTGCCAGCACCGGAGTGAGGACCCCGGGCACAGATACGCAGTATTTT. V and J are TRBV6-5 and TRBJ2-3; D remains unclear. V gave up 7 bases and J gave up 1 base, with 18 bases separating them. The CDR3 is 16 amino acids. Germline V gives CDR1 MNHEY, CDR2 SVGAGI.

Only a few counts were recorded for this clonotype. V usage is TRBV11-1 and J usage is TRBJ1-1; 7 bases match TRBD1. This CDR3 has 14 amino acids. V shed 4 bases and J 8 bases; nucleotides not matched to a gene: 10. From germline, CDR1 is SGHAT and CDR2 FQDESV (reference sequence). CDR3 sequence: CASSSHGTATEAFF. In DNA form, the CDR3 reads TGTGCCAGCAGCTCACACGGGACAGCAACGGAAGCTTTCTTT.

As regards this clonotype: At one end the junction does not follow the germline gene, possibly because of a read error. The V call is TRBV12-3 or TRBV12-4, the J call TRBJ2-5; TRBD1 agrees at 7 bases. This CDR3 is built from 14 residues. CDR3: CASSFSQGYETHYF. The CDR3 DNA is TGTGCCAGCAGTTTTTCACAGGGGTATGAGACCCATTACTTC.

This clonotype was seen only a few times. The CDR3 DNA reads as TGTGCCAGCAGCGTGGGGACTAGCTTCGTGGAGACCCAGTACTTC. Its protein is CASSVGTSFVETQYF. The V and J genes are TRBV9 and TRBJ2-5; 9 nucleotides line up with TRBD2. The germline gives CDR1 SGDLS, CDR2 YYNGEE. The CDR3 spans 15 residues. V lost 2 bases, J lost 5 bases, and 7 bases stayed unmatched. The full variable domain, completed using reference TRBV9 and TRBJ2-5, is DSGVTQTPKHLITATGQRVTLRCSPRSGDLSVYWYQQSLDQGLQFLIQYYNGEERAKGNILERFSAQQFPDLHSELNLSSLELGDSALYFCASSVGTSFVETQYFGPGTRLLVL.

Only a few counts were recorded for this clonotype. V usage is TRBV7-6 and J usage is TRBJ2-1; D not resolved. CDR3 length equals 16 residues. Trimming removed 5 bases at V and 4 bases at J, with 18 bases between. Germline loops: CDR1 SGHVS, CDR2 FNYEAQ. The CDR3, as DNA: TGTGCCAGCAGCGCGCGGCCCGGTTCAGGATACAATGAGCAGTTCTTC. Its translation: CASSARPGSGYNEQFF. The full variable domain, rest sourced from reference TRBV7-6 and TRBJ2-1, is GAGVSQSPRYKVTKRGQDVALRCDPISGHVSLYWYRQALGQGPEFLTYFNYEAQQDKSGLPNDRFSAERPEGSISTLTIQRTEQRDSAMYRCASSARPGSGYNEQFFGPGTRLTVL.

This clonotype was detected a few times. The J gene is TRBJ2-2, the V gene TRBV20-1, with 10 bases lining up with TRBD1. This CDR3 comprises 15 residues. Germline trimming cut 4 bases from V and 4 bases from J; bases unmatched to any gene: 6. CDR1 and CDR2 from the germline V gene are DFQATT and SNEGSKA (reference sequence). Written as DNA, the CDR3 is TGCAGTGCTAAAGAAGGGGACAGGGGCACCGGGGAGCTGTTTTTT. Translating gives CSAKEGDRGTGELFF.

The V call is TRBV5-1, the J call TRBJ1-5, with D possibly TRBD1 on 5 matching bases. The CDR3 extends over 13 amino acids. V was clipped by 0 bases and J by 11 bases, with 12 bases between them. The V gene's germline CDR1 is SGHRS and CDR2 YFSETQ. Here the CDR3 DNA reads TGCGCCAGCAGCTTGGGGGCAGGGTCGGCCCAGCATTTT. Translating gives CASSLGAGSAQHF.

This clonotype has a handful of counts. The chain employs TRBV12-3 or TRBV12-4 and TRBJ2-1; TRBD2 matches 7 bases. J gave up 11 bases and V 4 bases, and 17 bases lay outside the gene matches. This CDR3 has 16 residues. The CDR3 nucleotides are TGTGCCAGCAGTTCAAGGCGAGCGGGATTGGATTCTCAGCAGTTCTTC. Protein: CASSSRRAGLDSQQFF.

The rearrangement uses TRBV20-1 and TRBJ1-5; no definite D call. CDR1 DFQATT and CDR2 SNEGSKA come from the germline V gene (reference sequence). This CDR3 comprises 14 residues. Trimming stripped 2 bases from V and 3 bases from J, with 11 bases between. The CDR3 sequence is CSARSAQYNQPQHF. In DNA form, the CDR3 reads TGCAGTGCTAGAAGCGCACAGTACAATCAGCCCCAGCATTTT.

The chain uses TRBV7-8 and TRBJ2-1; 8 nucleotides align to TRBD2. The germline V gene has CDR1 SGHVS and CDR2 FQNEAQ. V was clipped by 0 bases and J by 8 bases; unmatched bases: 9. The CDR3 has 16 residues. DNA for the CDR3: TGTGCCAGCAGCTTAGCGAACGGCGGGAGGAGGGATGAGCAGTTCTTC. This encodes CASSLANGGRRDEQFF.

This clonotype was recorded at least ten times. The chain uses TRBV4-1 and TRBJ1-1; the D gene is possibly TRBD1 (5 bases). From germline, CDR1 is MGHRA and CDR2 YSYEKL. V was pared by 1 base and J by 11 bases, with 14 bases between. The CDR3 spans 13 residues. As DNA, the CDR3 is TGCGCCAGCAGCCAAGGGGGGGGAACGGTGGCTTTCTTT. Translating it yields CASSQGGGTVAFF.

This chain connects TRBV11-2 to TRBJ2-2; tentative D call: TRBD1 (5 bases). The V gene's germline CDR1 is SGHAT and CDR2 FQNNGV. CDR3 size: 15 residues. V dropped 8 bases and J dropped 4 bases, with 17 bases sitting between them. CDR3 coding DNA: TGTGCCAGCCGAGAGATGACAGCACGCACCGGGGAGCTGTTTTTT. This encodes CASREMTARTGELFF.

The rearrangement links TRBV24-1 to TRBJ1-5, with D hard to call. Germline values: CDR1 KGHDR, CDR2 SFDVKD. V lost 6 bases to trimming and J lost 2 bases, with 7 bases between them. This CDR3 spans 13 amino acids. The CDR3: CATSPQGNQPQHF. The CDR3 DNA sequence: TGTGCCACCAGTCCCCAGGGCAATCAGCCCCAGCATTTT.

The chain is built from TRBV29-1 and TRBJ1-4, with unresolved D. Trimming stripped 4 bases from V and 8 bases from J, with 11 bases between. Germline-derived CDR1 and CDR2 are SQVTM and ANQGSEA. The CDR3 extends over 12 amino acids. The CDR3 DNA is TGCAGCGTTGCATACTCGGAGGAAAAACTGTTTTTT. Its translation: CSVAYSEEKLFF.

This clonotype turned up a few times. The rearrangement joins TRBV18 to TRBJ2-2; no clear D gene. The CDR3 has 16 amino acids. Between the trimmed V and J ends, which lost 2 bases and 0 bases, there was a span of 10 bases. Germline V gives CDR1 KGHSH, CDR2 LQKENI. CDR3 nucleotides: TGTGCCAGCTCACCAAATCCGACCTCGAACACCGGGGAGCTGTTTTTT. It codes for CASSPNPTSNTGELFF. Full variable domain (remainder filled in from reference TRBV18 and TRBJ2-2): NAGVMQNPRHLVRRRGQEARLRCSPMKGHSHVYWYRQLPEEGLKFMVYLQKENIIDESGMPKERFSAEFPKEGPSILRIQQVVRGDSAAYFCASSPNPTSNTGELFFGEGSRLTVL.

The sample holds a few counts of this clonotype. This chain connects TRBV12-3 or TRBV12-4 to TRBJ1-5, with unresolved D. The CDR3 totals 13 residues. V lost 3 bases and J 7 bases, leaving 10 bases between the germline ends. CDR3 DNA: TGTGCCAGCAGTTTTCGGGGAAGCCAGCCCCAGCATTTT. It codes for CASSFRGSQPQHF.

V and J are TRBV18 and TRBJ2-1; the D gene is possibly TRBD2 (7 bases). The CDR3 spans 20 residues. V lost 3 bases, J lost 4 bases, and 28 bases lay in between. The germline CDR1 and CDR2 sequences are KGHSH and LQKENI. CDR3 residues: CASSPRMGAGSGSSYNEQFF. In DNA form, the CDR3 reads TGTGCCAGCTCACCTCGGATGGGGGCAGGTAGCGGGTCTTCTTACAATGAGCAGTTCTTC.

V gene TRBV6-2 or TRBV6-3 combines with J gene TRBJ1-2, with D unclear. Germline V gene data show CDR1 as MNHEY and CDR2 as SVGEGT. The CDR3 is 13 amino acids. V dropped 7 bases and J dropped 5 bases, with 14 bases sitting between them. This CDR3 reads CASTFTSGYGYTF. CDR3 DNA sequence: TGTGCCAGCACCTTTACCTCGGGGTATGGCTACACCTTC.

This chain uses TRBV18 with TRBJ2-7; possibly TRBD2 for D (5 bases). Germline-derived CDR1 and CDR2 are KGHSH and LQKENI. The CDR3 loop spans 13 amino acids. V was pared by 1 base and J by 2 bases, with 6 bases between. For the CDR3, the DNA is TGTGCCAGCTCACCACTAGCGACCTACGAGCAGTACTTC. Translating it yields CASSPLATYEQYF.

This chain links TRBV11-2 with TRBJ2-3; 12 bases agree with TRBD2. The germline V gene encodes CDR1 SGHAT and CDR2 FQNNGV. Trimming took 1 base from V and 6 from J; bases not matched to a gene: 11. The CDR3 runs 18 residues. The CDR3 DNA follows: TGTGCCAGCAGCTTAGGTACCCCTAGCGGGGGGGTTTGGGATACGCAGTATTTT. Amino acid sequence: CASSLGTPSGGVWDTQYF.

This clonotype came up a few times. This sequence joins TRBV27 and TRBJ2-5; 11 nucleotides agree with TRBD2. CDR1 and CDR2 (germline): MNHEY, SMNVEV (reference sequence). The CDR3 totals 15 residues. Trimming removed 6 bases from V and 0 bases from J; junction bases left unmatched: 3. The DNA of the CDR3 is TGTGCCAGCAGGACACTAGCGGGGGACCAAGAGACCCAGTACTTC. Its translation is CASRTLAGDQETQYF.

The chain links TRBV7-6 to TRBJ2-2; D might be TRBD1 (6 bases). V shed 1 base and J shed 6 bases, with 12 bases lying between them. The germline V gene has CDR1 SGHVS and CDR2 FNYEAQ. The CDR3 loop spans 15 amino acids. In nucleotides, the CDR3 is TGTGCCAGCAGCTTAGAAGGGCAGGGGTCCGGGGAGCTGTTTTTT. Translation gives CASSLEGQGSGELFF. The whole variable domain, remainder taken from reference TRBV7-6 and TRBJ2-2, is GAGVSQSPRYKVTKRGQDVALRCDPISGHVSLYWYRQALGQGPEFLTYFNYEAQQDKSGLPNDRFSAERPEGSISTLTIQRTEQRDSAMYRCASSLEGQGSGELFFGEGSRLTVL.

In this sample, this clonotype turned up once. V usage is TRBV6-5 and J usage is TRBJ1-2; 7 bases match TRBD1. V shed 5 bases and J 8 bases; nucleotides not matched to a gene: 17. Germline CDR1 and CDR2: MNHEY and SVGAGI. The CDR3 consists of 16 residues. The CDR3 reads CASSRDLGQIGHGYTF. DNA of the CDR3: TGTGCCAGCAGTCGTGACCTGGGACAGATCGGCCACGGCTACACCTTC.

This clonotype has a count of ten or more. This chain connects TRBV4-2 to TRBJ2-1, with D unclear. Trimming cost V 2 bases and J 5 bases, with 1 base left between them. Germline V gene lookup returns CDR1 LGHNA and CDR2 YNFKEQ. This CDR3 contains 11 residues. The CDR3, as DNA: TGTGCCAGCAGCCAACACAATGAGCAGTTCTTC. Translating gives CASSQHNEQFF.